Below are 23 T cell receptor beta chains sequenced from a single sample in a study of shared clonotypes between healthy human individuals. TCRdb keeps only in-frame clones here, not all; method: immunoSEQ multiplex PCR. The sample has some 450,000 clones; around 77% are singletons. The sequenced sample was PBMCs. All receptors derive from a woman aged 40 to 50 in good health. Some clones in this sample may be carry-over from other donors' samples.

V usage is TRBV28 and J usage is TRBJ2-5, with TRBD2 matching over 10 bases. Looked up from germline, CDR1 is MDHEN and CDR2 is SYDVKM. CDR3 length equals 16 residues. Trimming took 7 bases from V and 3 from J; bases not matched to a gene: 11. CDR3 bases: TGTGCCAGCACAACGGGACTAGCGTTAGGAGAAGAGACCCAGTACTTC. Residues: CASTTGLALGEETQYF.

J is TRBJ2-5 and V is TRBV5-1; 14 positions agree with TRBD2. The V gene end was trimmed by 4 bases and the J gene end by 7 bases; junction bases not matched to a gene: 9. The CDR3 extends over 16 amino acids. CDR1 and CDR2 (germline): SGHRS, YFSETQ. The CDR3 protein is CASSRMGLAGDGTQYF. The CDR3 region has the DNA TGCGCCAGCAGCCGCATGGGACTAGCGGGAGACGGGACCCAGTACTTC. Full variable domain (rest looked up from reference TRBV5-1 and TRBJ2-5): KAGVTQTPRYLIKTRGQQVTLSCSPISGHRSVSWYQQTPGQGLQFLFEYFSETQRNKGNFPGRFSGRQFSNSRSEMNVSTLELGDSALYLCASSRMGLAGDGTQYFGPGTRLLVL.

The chain is built from TRBV18 and TRBJ2-1; 7 bases are a match to TRBD1. Germline-derived CDR1 and CDR2 are KGHSH and LQKENI. This CDR3 is 13 amino acids long. With 4 bases clipped from V and 8 bases from J, the junction kept 5 bases outside the gene matches. The CDR3 here is CASSRGQTDEQFF. DNA of the CDR3: TGTGCCAGCTCACGGGGACAGACAGATGAGCAGTTCTTC.

In regard to this clone: Possible read error: a much larger clone is one base away. Other DNA variants within this sample encode the same CDR3. The V gene is TRBV5-1, the J gene TRBJ2-3; the D gene is possibly TRBD2 (6 bases). Looked up from germline, CDR1 is SGHRS and CDR2 is YFSETQ. The CDR3 runs 14 residues. The CDR3 DNA follows: TGCGCCAGCAGCTTGGGGGAGGTGACAGATACGCAGTACTTT. It specifies CASSLGEVTDTQYF.

This chain links TRBV2 with TRBJ2-7; D gene unclear. The germline CDR1 and CDR2 sequences are SNHLY and FYNNEI. The germline V and J ends were trimmed by 4 bases and 3 bases, with 4 bases remaining between them. CDR3 size: 11 residues. CDR3 sequence: CASSANYEQYF. The CDR3 DNA reads as TGTGCCAGCAGTGCTAACTACGAGCAGTACTTC.

The J gene is TRBJ1-2, the V gene TRBV10-3; tentatively, D is TRBD1 (5 bases). The germline V gene has CDR1 ENHRY and CDR2 SYGVKD. V lost 3 bases, J lost 0 bases, and 11 bases lay in between. The CDR3 length is 15 residues. The CDR3 region is CAISDPGGANYGYTF. The CDR3 bases are TGTGCCATCAGTGATCCGGGAGGGGCTAACTATGGCTACACCTTC.

The chain carries TRBV7-9 and TRBJ2-1, with 9 bases identical to TRBD1. In germline, CDR1 is SEHNR, CDR2 FQNEAQ (reference sequence). The length of the CDR3 is 17 residues. The J segment lost 5 bases and the V segment lost 6 bases, leaving 14 bases of the junction unmatched. The CDR3 loop reads CASSPKPGQGKDNEQFF. CDR3 sequence (DNA): TGTGCCAGCAGTCCAAAACCGGGACAGGGTAAGGACAATGAGCAGTTCTTC.

About this clone: A read error may explain this, as a much larger clone is one base away. The CDR3 does not close with the conserved phenylalanine or tryptophan, likely indicating a read error. The V gene is TRBV28, the J gene TRBJ1-1; the D is unclear. Germline V gene data show CDR1 as MDHEN and CDR2 as SYDVKM. This CDR3 has 16 amino acids. The CDR3 nucleotides read TGTGCCAGCAGCAAGCGGGTCGGGCCGCTGGGCACTGGAGCTTTCCTT. It translates to CASSKRVGPLGTGAFL.

The V and J genes are TRBV2 and TRBJ1-5; no firm D call. The CDR3 extends over 16 amino acids. The V end lost 3 bases, the J end lost 0 bases, and 12 bases lay between the germline ends. CDR1 is SNHLY and CDR2 is FYNNEI in the germline V gene. CDR3 region: CASSDLDQYSNQPQHF. DNA for the CDR3: TGTGCCAGCAGTGATCTCGACCAATATAGCAATCAGCCCCAGCATTTT.

This chain joins TRBV7-8 and TRBJ1-2; D not certain. The CDR3 extends over 14 amino acids. Per germline, CDR1 SGHVS and CDR2 FQNEAQ. V was pared by 5 bases and J by 4 bases, with 14 bases between. CDR3 sequence (DNA): TGTGCCAGCAGCCTGACGACGTCCCTCTATGGCTACACCTTC. Residues: CASSLTTSLYGYTF.

To note about this clone: Since a far larger clone is one base different, this is likely a read error. This chain links TRBV25-1 with TRBJ2-4, with TRBD2 matching 8 bases. The CDR3 has 17 amino acids. CDR1 is MGHDK, CDR2 SYGVNS, per germline. The CDR3 spells CASSGRVAGSAKNVQYF. For the CDR3, the DNA is TGTGCCAGCAGTGGACGGGTAGCGGGATCAGCCAAAAACGTTCAGTACTTC.

The rearrangement joins TRBV6-1 to TRBJ2-7; perhaps TRBD2 as D (6 bases). CDR3 length: 14 residues. The germline gives CDR1 MNHNS, CDR2 SASEGT. The V end lost 2 bases, the J end lost 5 bases, and 13 bases lay between the germline ends. The CDR3 region has the DNA TGTGCCAGCAGTGAATTCGTCGGGAGCAACGAGCAGTACTTC. Residues: CASSEFVGSNEQYF.

About this clone: A read error may be the cause here, since a much bigger clone is one base away. The chain couples TRBV27 to TRBJ2-1; TRBD2 agrees at 11 bases. CDR1 MNHEY and CDR2 SMNVEV come from the germline V gene (reference sequence). This CDR3 comprises 16 residues. CDR3 in DNA: TGTGCCAGCAGTTCCCTTAGCGGGGGGGGCCCGCATGAGCAGCTCTTC. Amino acids: CASSSLSGGGPHEQLF.

The genes are TRBV29-1 and TRBJ2-7; D remains ambiguous. The germline V gene encodes CDR1 SQVTM and CDR2 ANQGSEA. The V end lost 4 bases, the J end lost 5 bases, and 6 bases lay between the germline ends. This CDR3 is 10 amino acids long. The CDR3 DNA follows: TGCAGCGTTGCTTGGGACGAGCAGTACTTC. This codes for CSVAWDEQYF.

This clone was recorded many times. V usage is TRBV11-2 and J usage is TRBJ2-5, with D hard to call. CDR1 and CDR2 (germline): SGHAT, FQNNGV. This CDR3 is 13 amino acids long. Trimming pared 0 bases from V and 5 bases from J, leaving 7 bases between. CDR3 nucleotide sequence: TGTGCCAGCAGCTTAGATCTGGGTGAGACCCAGTACTTC. Protein sequence: CASSLDLGETQYF.

The chain employs TRBV28 and TRBJ2-5, with D unresolved. Germline lookup yields CDR1 MDHEN and CDR2 SYDVKM. Deletions cut 2 bases from V and 4 bases from J, with 11 bases between. The CDR3 is 14 residues long. The CDR3 here is CASSLGSLLETQYF. DNA for the CDR3: TGTGCCAGCAGTTTAGGGTCGCTTCTAGAGACCCAGTACTTC.

The chain joins TRBV7-6 to TRBJ1-5, with 9 positions matching TRBD1. Per germline, CDR1 SGHVS and CDR2 FNYEAQ. The CDR3 runs 13 residues. After removal of 4 bases from V and 6 bases from J, the junction contained 1 base not matched to a gene. The CDR3 coding sequence is TGTGCCAGCAGCTGGGGACAGGGTCAGCCCCAGCATTTT. Protein sequence: CASSWGQGQPQHF. Together with reference TRBV7-6 and TRBJ1-5, the CDR3 gives the full variable domain: GAGVSQSPRYKVTKRGQDVALRCDPISGHVSLYWYRQALGQGPEFLTYFNYEAQQDKSGLPNDRFSAERPEGSISTLTIQRTEQRDSAMYRCASSWGQGQPQHFGDGTRLSIL.

At least ten counts were recorded for this clone. The same CDR3 is also encoded by other DNA sequences in this sample. V usage is TRBV6-5 and J usage is TRBJ2-7, with TRBD2 identical over 7 bases. The germline CDR1 and CDR2 sequences are MNHEY and SVGAGI. Germline trimming cut 5 bases from V and 2 bases from J; bases unmatched to any gene: 6. The CDR3 is 14 residues long. CDR3 residues: CASSLLAVPYEQYF. The CDR3 nucleotides are TGTGCCAGCAGTCTTCTAGCGGTCCCCTACGAGCAGTACTTC.

The CDR3 DNA sequence: TGTGCCACCAGCAGCATAGGACAGGGCTATGGCTACACCTTC. This encodes CATSSIGQGYGYTF. The chain carries TRBV15 and TRBJ1-2; TRBD1 matches 8 bases. V was clipped by 3 bases and J by 4 bases; unmatched bases: 4. The CDR3 is made up of 14 amino acids. Germline assignment: CDR1 LNHNV and CDR2 YYDKDF (reference sequence).

This clone has just one count. V and J are TRBV28 and TRBJ2-7; D not certain. CDR1 is MDHEN and CDR2 is SYDVKM in the germline V gene. V lost 1 base and J 5 bases, leaving 15 bases between the germline ends. The CDR3 extends over 15 amino acids. The CDR3 DNA reads as TGTGCCAGCAGTTTATACCCTGGCTTCGGTAACGAGCAGTACTTC. Translation gives CASSLYPGFGNEQYF.

The chain employs TRBV4-2 and TRBJ2-7; D is uncertain. This CDR3 region has 15 residues. V dropped 4 bases and J dropped 2 bases, with 15 bases sitting between them. Germline loops: CDR1 LGHNA, CDR2 YNFKEQ. CDR3 sequence (DNA): TGTGCCAGCAGCCTCGAGACACCAAATCCCTACGAGCAGTACTTC. Residues: CASSLETPNPYEQYF.

The CDR3 sequence: CASSEQHNQPQHF. In DNA, the CDR3 is TGTGCCAGCAGTGAACAGCACAATCAGCCCCAGCATTTT. The chain joins TRBV6-1 to TRBJ1-5; D uncertain. This CDR3 has 13 residues. The V end was cut by 2 bases, the J end by 3 bases, with 5 bases between. Germline CDR1 is MNHNS and CDR2 is SASEGT.

The rearrangement uses TRBV30 and TRBJ2-2; perhaps TRBD1 as D (5 bases). The CDR3 has 14 amino acids. CDR1 and CDR2 (germline): GTSNPN, SVGIG (reference sequence). The V end was cut by 1 base, the J end by 5 bases, with 11 bases between. CDR3 residues: CAWSARSGTGELFF. CDR3 sequence (DNA): TGTGCCTGGAGTGCAAGATCAGGGACCGGGGAGCTGTTTTTT.